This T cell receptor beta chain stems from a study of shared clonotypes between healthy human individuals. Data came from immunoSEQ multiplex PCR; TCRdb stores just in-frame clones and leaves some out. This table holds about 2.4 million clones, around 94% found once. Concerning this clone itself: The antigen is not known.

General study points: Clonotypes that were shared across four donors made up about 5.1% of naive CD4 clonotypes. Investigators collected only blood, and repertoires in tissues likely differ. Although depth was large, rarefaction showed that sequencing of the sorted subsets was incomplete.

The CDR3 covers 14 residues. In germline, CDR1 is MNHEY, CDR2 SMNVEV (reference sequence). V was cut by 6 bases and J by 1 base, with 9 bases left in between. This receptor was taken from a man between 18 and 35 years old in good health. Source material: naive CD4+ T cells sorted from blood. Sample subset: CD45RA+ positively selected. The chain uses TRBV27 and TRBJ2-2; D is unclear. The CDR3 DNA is TGTGCCAGCAGGCAACCTCAGAACACCGGGGAGCTGTTTTTT. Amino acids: CASRQPQNTGELFF.